This T cell receptor (beta chain) was recorded in a study of blood T cell repertoires in COVID-19. Germline V gives CDR1 SGHTA, CDR2 FQGNSA. Trimming cost V 6 bases and J 4 bases, with 9 bases left between them. The length of the CDR3 is 13 residues. Method: immunoSEQ multiplex PCR; TCRdb's copy keeps in-frame clones and lacks some. The table lists some 56,000 clones, 81% of them singletons. This chain links TRBV7-2 with TRBJ1-4, with no clear D. The sequence was collected from a woman of 80 years or more with active or convalescent COVID-19. The sequenced sample was peripheral blood. The CDR3 coding sequence is TGTGCCAGCAGTCCGCAGTTTAATGAAAAACTGTTTTTT. This sequence encodes CASSPQFNEKLFF.